These 3 T cell receptor beta chains were all obtained from the same sample, sequenced in a study of chemoradiotherapy in HPV16-positive cancers. Clones were read by immunoSEQ multiplex PCR, and TCRdb kept only the in-frame ones, dropping some. The repertoire holds some 6,600 clones, with around 85% as singletons. The sample consisted of tumor tissue, taken from a patient who underwent chemoradiotherapy. These receptor sequences come from a human donor with HPV-associated anogenital cancer.

The rearrangement uses TRBV29-1 and TRBJ2-2, with D tentatively TRBD1 or TRBD2 (5 bases each). Trimming removed 7 bases at V and 6 bases at J, with 9 bases between. Germline V lookup: CDR1 SQVTM, CDR2 ANQGSEA. The CDR3 runs to 11 residues. The CDR3 DNA reads as TGCAGCGCCGGGACCCCCGGGGAGCTGTTTTTT. Amino acids: CSAGTPGELFF.

This clone was observed a few times. The rearrangement joins TRBV19 to TRBJ1-1; D is possibly TRBD1 (6 bases). Looked up from germline, CDR1 is LNHDA and CDR2 is SQIVND (reference sequence). The CDR3 loop spans 12 amino acids. Trimming shortened V by 7 bases and J by 6 bases, and 12 bases separated the two germline ends. The CDR3 loop is CASNQGLAEAFF. The CDR3 coding sequence is TGTGCCAGTAATCAGGGGCTGGCTGAAGCTTTCTTT. Full variable domain (rest looked up from reference TRBV19 and TRBJ1-1): DGGITQSPKYLFRKEGQNVTLSCEQNLNHDAMYWYRQDPGQGLRLIYYSQIVNDFQKGDIAEGYSVSREKKESFPLTVTSAQKNPTAFYLCASNQGLAEAFFGQGTRLTVV.

This chain joins TRBV4-3 and TRBJ1-3, with 8 bases fitting TRBD1. Germline loops: CDR1 LGHNA, CDR2 YSLEER. V shed 3 bases, J shed 0 bases, and the junction held 10 bases outside the gene matches. The CDR3 sequence is 18 residues long. CDR3 sequence (DNA): TGCGCCAGCAGCCATCCTCTAGGACAGGGTAACTCTGGAAACACCATATATTTT. Its protein is CASSHPLGQGNSGNTIYF.